This T cell receptor beta chain is from a study of blood T cell repertoires in COVID-19. Study details: Acute and convalescent COVID-19 specimens originated in the United States, Italy and Spain. PBMCs, B-cell-depleted T cells, or T cells provided the cDNA or gDNA that made up the material.

This clone has only one observation. Original data processing: Amplification of reference gene primers was used by the study to estimate nucleated cell counts. TCRdb keeps only in-frame clones here, not all; method: immunoSEQ multiplex PCR. The V and J calls and clone size are taken from that table; D and trimming were inferred from the DNA. Of under 250,000 clones listed, about 91% were seen once; the top ten hold around 4.8%. Germline V CDR1 and CDR2: MGHRA, YSYEKL. The CDR3 is 15 amino acids. The junction had 6 bases not matched to a gene; V was cut back by 6 bases and J by 2 bases. The clonotype comes from a woman in her forties with acute or convalescent COVID-19. The sequenced sample consisted of peripheral blood. The chain combines TRBV4-1 with TRBJ1-3; TRBD1 aligns across 8 bases. The CDR3 region has the DNA TGCGCCAGCAGGGCCCCAGGGGGCACTGGAAACACCATATATTTT. The encoded protein is CASRAPGGTGNTIYF.